The clone carrying this TCR beta chain has just a few counts. The antigen remains unidentified. This entry comes from a study of T cell responses to AZD1222 COVID-19 vaccine. Sequenced by immunoSEQ multiplex PCR; TCRdb stores in-frame clones only, minus some. In the table there are over 100,000 clones, about nine tenths of which are singletons. The V end was cut by 2 bases, the J end by 8 bases, with 15 bases between. This CDR3 region has 15 residues. Germline CDR1 SGHTA, CDR2 FQGNSA. Study-level points and caveats: Nearly half of spike-specific TCRs reportedly target unmutated variant regions.

Sequences were derived from peripheral blood, sampled on day 0 of AZD1222 vaccination. This receptor was taken from an adult in good health. The chain couples TRBV7-2 to TRBJ1-4; possibly TRBD1 for D (5 bases). CDR3 in DNA: TGTGCCAGCAGCTTACGGGTCGGAGGGACCGAAAAACTGTTTTTT. Protein sequence: CASSLRVGGTEKLFF.